A selection of T cell receptor beta chains follows, all from one sample in a study of control samples from healthy donors and cancer patients. The method was immunoSEQ multiplex PCR; TCRdb's version includes in-frame clones alone and lacks a portion of them. The sample holds roughly 180,000 clones; more than 85% are singletons and the top ten take about 2.1%. Sequenced material: blood. All receptors derive from a woman in her 40s in good health. The CDR3 runs from the conserved cysteine through the conserved F or W. A D gene is named only where the DNA matches it firmly. Rows may omit the clone size; those that give it use once, few, many or a size class.

v_call	j_call	clone_size	d_call	cdr3_nt	cdr3_aa
TRBV2	TRBJ2-7	.	.	TGTGCCAGCGGGGGAAGTTACTACGAGCAGTACTTC	CASGGSYYEQYF
TRBV18	TRBJ1-2	.	.	TGTGCCAGCTCAGCCGGGACTCCCAGTGGCTACACCTTC	CASSAGTPSGYTF
TRBV19	TRBJ2-3	.	.	TGTGCCAGTAGTATATTCGCGGGCACAGATACGCAGTATTTT	CASSIFAGTDTQYF
TRBV19	TRBJ1-1	.	.	TGTGCCAGTAGTCTTCACATGAACACTGAAGCTTTCTTT	CASSLHMNTEAFF
TRBV6-6	TRBJ1-5	.	.	TGTGCCAGCGGAACAGTTTATAGCAATCAGCCCCAGCATTTT	CASGTVYSNQPQHF
TRBV6-5	TRBJ2-7	.	.	TGTGCCAGCAGAACCCCGGGGACGTACGAGCAGTACTTC	CASRTPGTYEQYF
TRBV12-3/TRBV12-4	TRBJ1-1	once	TRBD1	TGTGCCAGCAGTCCGACAGGGCGTGAAGCTTTCTTT	CASSPTGREAFF
TRBV7-9	TRBJ2-7	.	.	TGTGCCAGCAGCTCGAGACAGGATTCCTACGAGCAGTACTTC	CASSSRQDSYEQYF
TRBV4-1	TRBJ1-6	.	.	TGCGCCAGCAGCCAAGATGCGAGAGGGCGGACTAATTCACCCCTCCACTTT	CASSQDARGRTNSPLHF
TRBV7-3	TRBJ1-1	.	.	TGTGCCAGCAGCCAACAGGCGAACACTGAAGCTTTCTTT	CASSQQANTEAFF
TRBV5-1	TRBJ2-5	.	.	TGCGCCAGCAGCTTCTTGGCGGGGACGGTGGAGACCCAGTACTTC	CASSFLAGTVETQYF
TRBV10-3	TRBJ2-5	.	.	TGTGCCATCAGTGAGTCGTTGACAGAAGAGACCCAGTACTTC	CAISESLTEETQYF
TRBV5-1	TRBJ2-6	.	.	TGCGCCAGCAGCCCCGGGGGAGCTGGGGCCAACGTCCTGACTTTC	CASSPGGAGANVLTF
TRBV3-1/TRBV3-2	TRBJ1-2	.	.	TGTGCCAGCAGCCAAGTCCGTGCCGGCAGCACCCTGGGCGGGAGCTACACCTTC	CASSQVRAGSTLGGSYTF
TRBV5-1	TRBJ1-1	.	.	TGCGCCAGCAACCGGGAAGTGAACACTGAAGCTTTCTTT	CASNREVNTEAFF
TRBV5-6	TRBJ2-3	.	.	TGTGCCAGCAGCTTGGGGAGGGACACAGATACGCAGTATTTT	CASSLGRDTDTQYF
TRBV5-1	TRBJ2-2	.	.	TGCGCCAGCAGCTGGGAGAGTAACACCGGGGAGCTGTTTTTT	CASSWESNTGELFF
TRBV7-2	TRBJ1-2	.	.	TGTGCCAGCAGCTTAGTCGGGGGCACTAACTATGGCTACACCTTC	CASSLVGGTNYGYTF
TRBV10-1	TRBJ2-7	.	.	TGCGCCAGCAGTGGAACAGATTACCTGGGCGAGCAGTACTTC	CASSGTDYLGEQYF
TRBV19	TRBJ2-1	.	.	TGTGCCAGTGGGGCGTTAGGGCAGGGTGAGCAGTTCTTC	CASGALGQGEQFF
TRBV7-9	TRBJ2-5	.	TRBD2	TGTGCCAGCAGCCCAGGCCTGGTAGCGGGGCAAGAGACCCAGTACTTC	CASSPGLVAGQETQYF
TRBV5-4	TRBJ1-2	.	.	TGTGCCAGCAGGGGCGGGGGGCGGAGTGGCTACACCTTC	CASRGGGRSGYTF
TRBV19	TRBJ1-1	.	.	TGTGCCAGTAGTCCTGGCAGACAAGCTTTCTTT	CASSPGRQAFF
TRBV27	TRBJ1-4	.	TRBD1	TGTGCCAGCAGTATACGACAGGGAGTCTCAACTAATGAAAAACTGTTTTTT	CASSIRQGVSTNEKLFF
TRBV27	TRBJ1-6	.	.	TGTGCCAGCAGTTTCGGCCCGCGCTCACCCCTCCACTTT	CASSFGPRSPLHF